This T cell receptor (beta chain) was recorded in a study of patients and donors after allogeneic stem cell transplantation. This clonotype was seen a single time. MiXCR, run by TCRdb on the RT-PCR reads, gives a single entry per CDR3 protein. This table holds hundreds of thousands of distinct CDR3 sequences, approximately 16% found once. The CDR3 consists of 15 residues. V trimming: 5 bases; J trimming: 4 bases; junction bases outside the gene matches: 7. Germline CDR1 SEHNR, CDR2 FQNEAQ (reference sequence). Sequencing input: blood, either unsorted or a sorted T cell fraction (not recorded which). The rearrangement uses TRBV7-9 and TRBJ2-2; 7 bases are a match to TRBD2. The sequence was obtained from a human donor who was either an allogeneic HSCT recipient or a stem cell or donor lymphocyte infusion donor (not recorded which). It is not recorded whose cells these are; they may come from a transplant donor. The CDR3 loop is CASSPSGKLTGELFF. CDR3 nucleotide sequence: TGTGCCAGCAGCCCCAGCGGGAAGCTCACCGGGGAGCTGTTTTTT.